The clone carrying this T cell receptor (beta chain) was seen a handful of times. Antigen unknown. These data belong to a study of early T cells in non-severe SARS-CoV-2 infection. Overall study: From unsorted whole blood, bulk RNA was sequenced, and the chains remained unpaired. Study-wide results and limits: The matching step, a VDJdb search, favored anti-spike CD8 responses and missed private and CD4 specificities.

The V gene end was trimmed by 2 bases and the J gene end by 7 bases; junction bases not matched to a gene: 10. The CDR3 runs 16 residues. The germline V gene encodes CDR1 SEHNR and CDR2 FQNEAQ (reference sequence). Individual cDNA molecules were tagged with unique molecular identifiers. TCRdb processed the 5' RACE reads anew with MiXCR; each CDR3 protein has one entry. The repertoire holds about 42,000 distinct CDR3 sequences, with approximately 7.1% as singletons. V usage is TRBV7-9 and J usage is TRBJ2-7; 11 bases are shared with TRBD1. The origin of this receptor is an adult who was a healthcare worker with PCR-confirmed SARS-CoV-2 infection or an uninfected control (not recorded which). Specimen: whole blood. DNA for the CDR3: TGTGCCAGCAGCTTACCTCTCGGACAGGGGGCACGAGAGCAGTACTTC. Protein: CASSLPLGQGAREQYF.